The 22 T cell receptor beta chains listed next were all sequenced from one sample in a study of cytomegalovirus exposure and HLA in healthy donors. The PCR was carried out with 60 Vbeta primers and 13 Jbeta primers. Only in-frame clones appear in the TCRdb table, and some are missing; sequencing was by immunoSEQ multiplex PCR. The sample holds approximately 100,000 clones, 65% to 75% seen once. Sequenced sample: PBMCs. Receptors originate from a middle-aged man in good health and CMV-seropositive.

This chain connects TRBV30 to TRBJ2-2; 8 nucleotides align to TRBD1. The CDR3 spans 17 residues. The ends lost 0 bases at V and 3 bases at J; junction bases unmatched: 9. Germline CDR1 reads GTSNPN; CDR2 reads SVGIG (reference sequence). The CDR3: CAWSVRRGHEYTGELFF. CDR3 nucleotides: TGTGCCTGGAGTGTACGCAGGGGGCATGAGTACACCGGGGAGCTGTTTTTT.

This clone was seen a single time. The chain employs TRBV27 and TRBJ2-3; 9 bases are shared with TRBD2. The V gene's germline CDR1 is MNHEY and CDR2 SMNVEV (reference sequence). The CDR3 length is 15 residues. Trimming cost V 6 bases and J 4 bases; bases outside gene matches: 8. As DNA, the CDR3 is TGTGCCAGCAGCCTTGGACTAGCGCAAGCAGATACGCAGTATTTT. The encoded protein is CASSLGLAQADTQYF.

V is TRBV27 and J is TRBJ2-1, with 10 bases fitting TRBD2. Germline trimming cut 6 bases from V and 0 bases from J; bases unmatched to any gene: 5. Germline V gives CDR1 MNHEY, CDR2 SMNVEV (reference sequence). This CDR3 is built from 16 residues. CDR3 region: CASREASGSSYNEQFF. The CDR3 DNA is TGTGCCAGCAGAGAGGCTAGCGGGAGCTCCTACAATGAGCAGTTCTTC.

This clone was seen more than once but under ten times. The chain combines TRBV11-1 with TRBJ2-7, with 8 positions matching TRBD2. V trimming: 6 bases; J trimming: 3 bases; junction bases outside the gene matches: 4. CDR3 size: 13 residues. Germline V gives CDR1 SGHAT, CDR2 FQDESV (reference sequence). The CDR3 protein is CASSQREIYEQYV. DNA of the CDR3: TGTGCCAGCAGTCAGCGGGAGATCTACGAGCAGTACGTC.

The chain uses TRBV27 and TRBJ2-2; D gene ambiguous. Deletions cut 4 bases from V and 5 bases from J, with 11 bases between. Germline V gene data show CDR1 as MNHEY and CDR2 as SMNVEV (reference sequence). The CDR3 is 14 amino acids. CDR3 in DNA: TGTGCCAGCAGTTCCATGACTGGGACCGGGGAGCTGTTTTTT. It translates to CASSSMTGTGELFF.

V gene TRBV19 combines with J gene TRBJ2-5; a weak D match, TRBD2 (6 bases). This CDR3 is 14 amino acids long. V was cut by 1 base and J by 3 bases, with 9 bases left in between. Germline loops: CDR1 LNHDA, CDR2 SQIVND (reference sequence). The CDR3 region is CASSIAGGKETQYF. The CDR3 DNA is TGTGCCAGTAGTATAGCAGGCGGGAAAGAGACCCAGTACTTC.

This clone was recorded a few times. This sequence joins TRBV19 and TRBJ1-3; D is possibly TRBD1 (6 bases). V gave up 6 bases and J gave up 2 bases, with 11 bases separating them. This CDR3 spans 14 amino acids. Germline CDR1 is LNHDA and CDR2 is SQIVND (reference sequence). CDR3 in DNA: TGTGCCAGTAGCCCGGACAGCACTGGAAACACCATATATTTT. The encoded protein is CASSPDSTGNTIYF.

V is TRBV29-1 and J is TRBJ2-1; TRBD2 matches 11 bases. J lost 8 bases, V lost 1 base, and 4 bases had no gene match. Germline values: CDR1 SQVTM, CDR2 ANQGSEA. The CDR3 extends over 14 amino acids. The CDR3: CSVEGLAGSDEQFF. The CDR3 bases are TGCAGCGTTGAAGGACTAGCGGGATCGGATGAGCAGTTCTTC.

The CDR3 DNA reads TGTGCCAGCAGTTACGACAGTCATCAGCCCCAGCATTTT. Protein product: CASSYDSHQPQHF. The chain carries TRBV6-6 and TRBJ1-5; D perhaps matches TRBD1 (5 bases). The CDR3 has 13 residues. V was shortened by 2 bases and J by 5 bases, with 7 bases between the two germline ends. The germline V gene has CDR1 MNHNY and CDR2 SVGAGI (reference sequence).

This clone occurred once. The genes are TRBV27 and TRBJ2-6; TRBD1 might be the D (5 bases). CDR1 and CDR2 (germline): MNHEY, SMNVEV (reference sequence). V dropped 4 bases and J dropped 0 bases, with 16 bases sitting between them. The CDR3 extends over 18 amino acids. The CDR3: CASSSRTQYYSGANVLTF. CDR3 bases: TGTGCCAGCAGTTCACGGACACAATACTACTCTGGGGCCAACGTCCTGACTTTC.

The gene calls are TRBV5-1 and TRBJ2-1; 7 nucleotides match TRBD2. V gave up 2 bases and J gave up 7 bases; unmatched junction bases: 9. The CDR3 covers 15 residues. The V gene's germline CDR1 is SGHRS and CDR2 YFSETQ. CDR3 sequence (DNA): TGCGCCAGCAGCTTTGGGGGAGGGCCGGGGAATGAGCAGTTCTTC. Its protein product is CASSFGGGPGNEQFF. Complete variable domain (other parts from reference TRBV5-1 and TRBJ2-1): KAGVTQTPRYLIKTRGQQVTLSCSPISGHRSVSWYQQTPGQGLQFLFEYFSETQRNKGNFPGRFSGRQFSNSRSEMNVSTLELGDSALYLCASSFGGGPGNEQFFGPGTRLTVL.

This chain joins TRBV6-1 and TRBJ2-7; tentatively, D is TRBD1 or TRBD2 (6 bases each). The CDR3 has 13 amino acids. The germline V gene has CDR1 MNHNS and CDR2 SASEGT. The V and J ends lost 0 bases and 7 bases respectively, with 10 bases between them. The CDR3 DNA reads as TGTGCCAGCAGTGAAGCTGGAGGGGGGGAGCAGTACGTC. Encoded protein: CASSEAGGGEQYV.

The chain couples TRBV9 to TRBJ1-5, with TRBD1 as a possible D gene (5 bases). V was cut by 0 bases and J by 7 bases, with 11 bases left in between. The germline V gene has CDR1 SGDLS and CDR2 YYNGEE. The CDR3 spans 14 residues. The CDR3 protein is CASSVGGGVQPQHF. The CDR3 coding sequence is TGTGCCAGCAGCGTAGGTGGGGGGGTGCAGCCCCAGCATTTT.

The chain employs TRBV5-1 and TRBJ2-5, with 8 bases that match TRBD1. CDR1 and CDR2 from the germline V gene are SGHRS and YFSETQ. The length of the CDR3 is 15 residues. V lost 4 bases, J lost 5 bases, and 10 bases stayed unmatched. The CDR3 spells CASSEQGAIRETQYF. The CDR3 region has the DNA TGCGCCAGCAGCGAGCAGGGGGCGATTCGGGAGACCCAGTACTTC.

This clone was counted a few times. The V and J genes are TRBV29-1 and TRBJ1-5, with 10 bases lining up with TRBD1. With V trimmed by 0 bases and J by 2 bases, 1 base remained unmatched. Looked up from germline, CDR1 is SQVTM and CDR2 is ANQGSEA. The CDR3 loop spans 15 amino acids. The CDR3 sequence is CSVEDGTGGNQPQHF. The CDR3 DNA follows: TGCAGCGTTGAAGATGGGACAGGGGGCAATCAGCCCCAGCATTTT.

This clone was seen only once. The V gene is TRBV11-3, the J gene TRBJ2-1; D possibly corresponds to TRBD2 (6 bases). Germline loops: CDR1 SGHNT, CDR2 YENEEA. V lost 4 bases and J lost 6, with 10 bases in between. The CDR3 spans 13 residues. The DNA for the CDR3 is TGTGCCAGCAGCTCCGGGACTGTCAATGAGCAGTTCTTC. It codes for CASSSGTVNEQFF.

This clone has a handful of counts. The chain is built from TRBV7-8 and TRBJ2-2; tentative D call: TRBD1 (6 bases). CDR3 length: 17 residues. Trimming shortened V by 3 bases and J by 3 bases, and 17 bases separated the two germline ends. CDR1 is SGHVS, CDR2 FQNEAQ, per germline. CDR3 loop: CASSFYRVLRDTGELFF. The CDR3 DNA sequence: TGTGCCAGCAGCTTTTACAGGGTCTTACGGGACACCGGGGAGCTGTTTTTT. Full variable domain (remainder filled in from reference TRBV7-8 and TRBJ2-2): GAGVSQSPRYKVAKRGQDVALRCDPISGHVSLFWYQQALGQGPEFLTYFQNEAQLDKSGLPSDRFFAERPEGSVSTLKIQRTQQEDSAVYLCASSFYRVLRDTGELFFGEGSRLTVL.

The chain joins TRBV5-1 to TRBJ2-6; weak D call: TRBD2 (7 bases). The germline V and J ends were trimmed by 0 bases and 13 bases, with 14 bases remaining between them. Germline-derived CDR1 and CDR2 are SGHRS and YFSETQ. This CDR3 is 14 amino acids long. CDR3 nucleotide sequence: TGCGCCAGCAGCTTGGATCCGGGGGGCCCTGTCCTGACTTTC. Translated, it gives CASSLDPGGPVLTF.

This chain connects TRBV25-1 to TRBJ2-7, with 12 bases lining up with TRBD1. The CDR3 loop spans 17 amino acids. V lost 0 bases and J lost 4; bases outside the gene matches: 7. Germline assignment: CDR1 MGHDK and CDR2 SYGVNS. CDR3 protein: CASSEYAGTGGRYEQYV. The CDR3 DNA is TGTGCCAGCAGTGAATATGCCGGGACAGGGGGCAGGTACGAGCAGTACGTC.

The rearrangement joins TRBV19 to TRBJ1-5, with unresolved D. Germline V CDR1 and CDR2: LNHDA, SQIVND (reference sequence). This CDR3 has 15 residues. Trimming removed 4 bases from V and 0 bases from J, with 10 bases in between. The CDR3 loop is CASSTVEFSNQPQHF. In nucleotides, the CDR3 is TGTGCCAGTAGTACCGTAGAGTTTAGCAATCAGCCCCAGCATTTT.

This chain uses TRBV2 with TRBJ2-1; TRBD2 matches at 8 bases. Germline values: CDR1 SNHLY, CDR2 FYNNEI. There are 13 residues in the CDR3. V lost 7 bases and J lost 6; bases outside the gene matches: 5. The CDR3 sequence is CASTGGVINEQFF. The CDR3 DNA reads TGTGCCAGCACGGGGGGGGTCATCAATGAGCAGTTCTTC.

This sequence joins TRBV11-2 and TRBJ2-7, with 8 bases identical to TRBD2. The CDR3 totals 13 residues. Germline V lookup: CDR1 SGHAT, CDR2 FQNNGV. V was clipped by 5 bases and J by 3 bases; unmatched bases: 3. The CDR3 sequence: CASSPAGVYEQYV. In DNA, the CDR3 is TGTGCCAGCAGCCCAGCGGGAGTCTACGAGCAGTACGTC.